Shown below are 23 T cell receptor beta chains from a single sample sequenced in a study of technical replicates of blood from several donors. Clones were sequenced by immunoSEQ multiplex PCR, and TCRdb holds only the in-frame ones, with some missing. The data contain 65,000 to 85,000 clones, about 90% of them singletons. Sequenced material: T cells isolated from PBMCs. The receptors here all came from a human donor in good health.

This chain links TRBV7-2 with TRBJ2-1; no clear D gene. CDR1 is SGHTA and CDR2 is FQGNSA in the germline V gene. Trimming cost V 5 bases and J 4 bases, with 3 bases left between them. The CDR3 contains 11 residues. DNA of the CDR3: TGTGCCAGCAGCCCGTACAATGAGCAGTTCTTC. It specifies CASSPYNEQFF.

The chain couples TRBV4-1 to TRBJ2-7; 7 bases agree with TRBD1. Per germline, CDR1 MGHRA and CDR2 YSYEKL. V trimming: 3 bases; J trimming: 2 bases; junction bases outside the gene matches: 13. The CDR3 runs 17 residues. The CDR3 loop is CASSHTSLRDRAYEQYF. CDR3 in DNA: TGCGCCAGCAGCCATACAAGCCTCCGGGACAGAGCCTACGAGCAGTACTTC.

The gene calls are TRBV27 and TRBJ2-7, with 10 bases matching TRBD1. Germline V CDR1 and CDR2: MNHEY, SMNVEV (reference sequence). Losses at the gene ends were 6 bases for V and 4 bases for J; bases not matched to a gene: 3. CDR3 length equals 13 residues. The DNA of the CDR3 is TGTGCCAGCAGGAGACAGGGGGCTTACGAGCAGTACTTC. Translated: CASRRQGAYEQYF.

The chain joins TRBV7-9 to TRBJ2-2; possibly TRBD1 for D (6 bases). Deletions cut 5 bases from V and 0 bases from J, with 10 bases between. The CDR3 extends over 15 amino acids. Germline V gene data show CDR1 as SEHNR and CDR2 as FQNEAQ (reference sequence). As DNA, the CDR3 is TGTGCCAGCAGCCCCGACAGGACGAACACCGGGGAGCTGTTTTTT. Its translation is CASSPDRTNTGELFF.

This chain uses TRBV29-1 with TRBJ1-1; D is unresolved. Germline V gene lookup returns CDR1 SQVTM and CDR2 ANQGSEA. The CDR3 contains 13 residues. Trimming shortened V by 4 bases and J by 1 base, and 10 bases separated the two germline ends. CDR3 residues: CSVVRSSNTEAFF. CDR3 in DNA: TGCAGCGTTGTGAGGTCCTCGAACACTGAAGCTTTCTTT.

The rearrangement joins TRBV28 to TRBJ1-2; the D gene is possibly TRBD1 (5 bases). V was clipped by 5 bases and J by 5 bases, with 15 bases between them. This CDR3 has 14 residues. Germline values: CDR1 MDHEN, CDR2 SYDVKM. The CDR3 DNA is TGTGCCAGCAGTAAAATGACAGATTCTTATGGCTACACCTTC. Its translation: CASSKMTDSYGYTF.

The chain links TRBV6-1 to TRBJ1-1; TRBD1 is a possible D gene (5 bases). Trimming removed 8 bases at V and 0 bases at J, with 16 bases between. The CDR3 is 15 residues long. The germline V gene has CDR1 MNHNS and CDR2 SASEGT. The CDR3 spells CASGNSGNMNTEAFF. CDR3 DNA: TGTGCCAGCGGAAACTCAGGGAATATGAACACTGAAGCTTTCTTT.

The rearrangement links TRBV5-1 to TRBJ2-7; possible D gene TRBD2, 5 bases. This CDR3 has 18 amino acids. The V and J ends lost 0 bases and 3 bases respectively, with 22 bases between them. CDR1 is SGHRS and CDR2 is YFSETQ in the germline V gene. The CDR3 DNA reads as TGCGCCAGCAGCTTGGGAGTCCCCGGGATGGCCTCCTACTACGAGCAGTACTTC. Amino acid sequence: CASSLGVPGMASYYEQYF.

The chain combines TRBV7-9 with TRBJ1-1; D gene ambiguous. Germline assignment: CDR1 SEHNR and CDR2 FQNEAQ (reference sequence). The CDR3 has 13 residues. V lost 7 bases to trimming and J lost 0 bases, with 9 bases between them. CDR3 in DNA: TGTGCCAGCATGGCCAGTTTGAACACTGAAGCTTTCTTT. Amino acids: CASMASLNTEAFF.

This rearrangement joins TRBV6-1 to TRBJ2-2, with D possibly being TRBD2 (6 bases). From germline, CDR1 is MNHNS and CDR2 SASEGT. This CDR3 contains 16 residues. Trimming pared 4 bases from V and 6 bases from J, leaving 18 bases between. The CDR3 loop reads CASSVAGPLGAGELFF. The CDR3, as DNA: TGTGCCAGCAGTGTGGCGGGACCATTGGGGGCCGGGGAGCTGTTTTTT.

The V and J genes are TRBV25-1 and TRBJ1-5; 9 nucleotides line up with TRBD1. The CDR3 contains 14 residues. Germline-derived CDR1 and CDR2 are MGHDK and SYGVNS. After removal of 4 bases from V and 9 bases from J, the junction contained 7 bases not matched to a gene. The CDR3 nucleotides are TGTGCCAGCAGTGGGGACAGGGAACCATGGCCCCAGCATTTT. This gives the protein CASSGDREPWPQHF.

The chain carries TRBV30 and TRBJ2-1, with D tentatively TRBD2 (6 bases). The CDR3 is 15 amino acids. The germline V gene has CDR1 GTSNPN and CDR2 SVGIG (reference sequence). Trimming shortened V by 1 base and J by 6 bases, and 16 bases separated the two germline ends. The CDR3: CAWSAGLTSPNEQFF. CDR3 DNA sequence: TGTGCCTGGAGTGCTGGCCTTACTAGCCCCAATGAGCAGTTCTTC.

V and J are TRBV5-1 and TRBJ1-2; weak D call: TRBD1 (5 bases). This CDR3 is built from 18 residues. Per the germline V gene, CDR1 is SGHRS and CDR2 is YFSETQ. Trimming pared 3 bases from V and 1 base from J, leaving 22 bases between. The CDR3 DNA reads TGCGCCAGCAGCTCAGGGTTAGTAGGGCCAACCCTTAACTATGGCTACACCTTC. Its protein product is CASSSGLVGPTLNYGYTF.

The CDR3 DNA reads TGTGCCAGCAGGGGGGACAGCCCGTATAGAGGAAACACCATATATTTT. Its translation is CASRGDSPYRGNTIYF. The chain links TRBV2 to TRBJ1-3, with TRBD1 identical over 7 bases. From germline, CDR1 is SNHLY and CDR2 FYNNEI. The CDR3 contains 16 residues. J was trimmed by 4 bases and V by 6 bases; bases with no gene match: 12.

V is TRBV19 and J is TRBJ1-1; D uncertain. The CDR3 covers 14 residues. V was clipped by 4 bases and J by 5 bases, with 14 bases between them. Per germline, CDR1 LNHDA and CDR2 SQIVND (reference sequence). The CDR3 loop reads CASSNPKLATEAFF. CDR3 DNA: TGTGCCAGTAGTAATCCCAAGCTCGCGACTGAAGCTTTCTTT. The whole variable domain, remainder taken from reference TRBV19 and TRBJ1-1, is DGGITQSPKYLFRKEGQNVTLSCEQNLNHDAMYWYRQDPGQGLRLIYYSQIVNDFQKGDIAEGYSVSREKKESFPLTVTSAQKNPTAFYLCASSNPKLATEAFFGQGTRLTVV.

The DNA for the CDR3 is TGTGCCAGCAGCTTGGAAACAGCCGGCTTCCCGAACACTGAAGCTTTCTTT. Its translation is CASSLETAGFPNTEAFF. This chain uses TRBV5-5 with TRBJ1-1; D uncertain. The V gene lost 0 bases and the J gene lost 1 base, with 16 bases spanning the gap. CDR1 is SGHKS, CDR2 YYEKEE, per germline (reference sequence). The length of the CDR3 is 17 residues.

The V call is TRBV5-1, the J call TRBJ1-2, with a possible D match to TRBD1 (6 bases). The ends were cut back, 0 bases at V and 8 bases at J, with 14 bases in the middle. Germline loops: CDR1 SGHRS, CDR2 YFSETQ. The CDR3 is 14 amino acids. In nucleotides, the CDR3 is TGCGCCAGCAGCTTGGGTGTCAGGGGAGTCGGCTACACCTTC. It specifies CASSLGVRGVGYTF.

The V gene is TRBV27, the J gene TRBJ2-7, with 9 bases lining up with TRBD1. The junction had 11 bases not matched to a gene; V was cut back by 6 bases and J by 8 bases. This CDR3 contains 14 residues. CDR1 is MNHEY and CDR2 is SMNVEV in the germline V gene (reference sequence). The CDR3 bases are TGTGCCAGCAGCCTTAGGGGACAGGGAATCAAGCAGTACTTC. It codes for CASSLRGQGIKQYF.

The chain is built from TRBV10-2 and TRBJ2-1; possible D gene TRBD2, 6 bases. V lost 1 base and J 4 bases, leaving 14 bases between the germline ends. Germline CDR1 reads WSHSY; CDR2 reads SAAADI. The CDR3 consists of 16 residues. CDR3 DNA sequence: TGCGCCAGCAGTGAGTATCCCGGGAGTGGGTACAATGAGCAGTTCTTC. As protein: CASSEYPGSGYNEQFF.

The table lists this clone with a count of one. This chain uses TRBV10-3 with TRBJ2-6; D ambiguous. Trimming left V 8 bases short and J 4 bases short, with 12 bases between. Germline loops: CDR1 ENHRY, CDR2 SYGVKD. This CDR3 has 14 residues. CDR3 sequence reads: CAILDSSGANVLTF. The CDR3 DNA is TGTGCCATCCTCGACTCTTCGGGGGCCAACGTCCTGACTTTC.

The chain has TRBV10-3 and TRBJ2-1; D is perhaps TRBD2 (6 bases). V lost 8 bases, J lost 6 bases, and 14 bases lay in between. This CDR3 has 13 amino acids. Germline CDR1 ENHRY, CDR2 SYGVKD. As DNA, the CDR3 is TGTGCCATCGCGGGACCACAAGCCAATGAGCAGTTCTTC. Protein product: CAIAGPQANEQFF.

The chain employs TRBV5-1 and TRBJ2-7; weak D call: TRBD2 (6 bases). The CDR3 contains 16 residues. Germline V gene lookup returns CDR1 SGHRS and CDR2 YFSETQ. The ends were cut back, 0 bases at V and 5 bases at J, with 18 bases in the middle. For the CDR3, the DNA is TGCGCCAGCAGCTTGGCTAGGACTATGCCTATGGACGAGCAGTACTTC. Protein sequence: CASSLARTMPMDEQYF.

The CDR3 region has the DNA TGCGCCAGCAGCTTGGGACAGGGGGGGAACTATGGCTACACCTTC. Its translation: CASSLGQGGNYGYTF. The chain carries TRBV5-1 and TRBJ1-2; 9 nucleotides match TRBD1. V lost 0 bases to trimming and J lost 2 bases; unmatched junction nucleotides: 2. The CDR3 runs 15 residues. The germline V gene encodes CDR1 SGHRS and CDR2 YFSETQ.